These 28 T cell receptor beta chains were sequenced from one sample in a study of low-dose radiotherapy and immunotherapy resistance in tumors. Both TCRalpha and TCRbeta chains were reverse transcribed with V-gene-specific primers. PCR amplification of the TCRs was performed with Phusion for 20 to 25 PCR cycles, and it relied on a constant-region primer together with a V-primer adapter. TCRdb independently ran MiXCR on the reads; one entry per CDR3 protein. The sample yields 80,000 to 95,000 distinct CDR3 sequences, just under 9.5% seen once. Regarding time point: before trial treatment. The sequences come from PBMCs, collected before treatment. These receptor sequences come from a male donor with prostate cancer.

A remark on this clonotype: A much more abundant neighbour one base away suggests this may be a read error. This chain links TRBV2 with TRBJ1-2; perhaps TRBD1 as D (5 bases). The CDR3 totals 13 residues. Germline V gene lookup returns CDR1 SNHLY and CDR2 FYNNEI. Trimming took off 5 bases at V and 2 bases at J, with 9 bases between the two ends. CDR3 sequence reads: CASSPGTNYGYTF. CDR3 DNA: TGTGCCAGCAGTCCCGGGACCAACTATGGCTACACCTTC.

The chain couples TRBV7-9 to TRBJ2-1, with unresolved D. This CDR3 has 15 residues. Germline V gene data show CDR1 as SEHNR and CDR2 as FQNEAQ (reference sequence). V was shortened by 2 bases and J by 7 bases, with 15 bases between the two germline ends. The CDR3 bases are TGTGCCAGCAGCTTACGGCAGGATGTAAGGAATGAGCAGTTCTTC. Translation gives CASSLRQDVRNEQFF.

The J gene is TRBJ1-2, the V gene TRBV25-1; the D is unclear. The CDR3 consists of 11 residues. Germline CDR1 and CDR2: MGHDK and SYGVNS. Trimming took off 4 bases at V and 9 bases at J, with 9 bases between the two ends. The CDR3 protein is CASSGGPSYTF. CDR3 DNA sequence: TGTGCCAGCAGTGGAGGACCTAGCTACACCTTC.

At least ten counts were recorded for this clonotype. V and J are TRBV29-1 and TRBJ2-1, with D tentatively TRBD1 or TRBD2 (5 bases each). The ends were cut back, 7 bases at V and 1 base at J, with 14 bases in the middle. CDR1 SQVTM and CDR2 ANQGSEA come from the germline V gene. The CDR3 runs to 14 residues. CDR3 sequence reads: CSALRDGSYNEQFF. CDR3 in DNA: TGCAGCGCGCTGAGGGACGGTTCCTACAATGAGCAGTTCTTC.

This CDR3 is CSASSDTNQPQHF. The CDR3 region has the DNA TGCAGTGCTAGTTCGGACACGAATCAGCCCCAGCATTTT. This chain connects TRBV20-1 to TRBJ1-5; possibly TRBD1 for D (5 bases). The germline CDR1 and CDR2 sequences are DFQATT and SNEGSKA (reference sequence). V was cut by 3 bases and J by 4 bases, with 10 bases left in between. The CDR3 loop spans 13 amino acids.

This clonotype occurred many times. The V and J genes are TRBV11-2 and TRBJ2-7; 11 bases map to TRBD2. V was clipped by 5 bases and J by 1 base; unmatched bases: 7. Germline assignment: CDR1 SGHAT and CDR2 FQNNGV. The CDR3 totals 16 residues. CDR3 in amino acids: CASSGQTSGNSYEQYF. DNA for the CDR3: TGTGCCAGCAGCGGACAGACTAGCGGGAATTCCTACGAGCAGTACTTC.

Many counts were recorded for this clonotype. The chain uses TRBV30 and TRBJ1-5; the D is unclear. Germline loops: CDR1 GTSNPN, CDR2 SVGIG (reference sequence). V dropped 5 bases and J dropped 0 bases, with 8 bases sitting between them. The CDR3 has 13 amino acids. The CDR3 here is CAWGRDSNQPQHF. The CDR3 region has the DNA TGTGCCTGGGGACGCGATAGCAATCAGCCCCAGCATTTT.

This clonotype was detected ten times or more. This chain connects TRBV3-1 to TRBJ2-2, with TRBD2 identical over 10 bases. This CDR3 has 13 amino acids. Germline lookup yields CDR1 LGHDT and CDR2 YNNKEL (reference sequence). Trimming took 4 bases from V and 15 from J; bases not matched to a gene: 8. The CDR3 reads CASSRRAGGPVFF. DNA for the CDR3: TGTGCCAGCAGCCGAAGAGCGGGAGGGCCAGTGTTTTTT.

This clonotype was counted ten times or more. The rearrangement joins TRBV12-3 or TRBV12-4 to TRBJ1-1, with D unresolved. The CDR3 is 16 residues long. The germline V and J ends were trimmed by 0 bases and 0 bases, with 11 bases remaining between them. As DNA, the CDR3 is TGTGCCAGCAGTTTAGCTGCTCCAAGGGTGAACACTGAAGCTTTCTTT. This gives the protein CASSLAAPRVNTEAFF.

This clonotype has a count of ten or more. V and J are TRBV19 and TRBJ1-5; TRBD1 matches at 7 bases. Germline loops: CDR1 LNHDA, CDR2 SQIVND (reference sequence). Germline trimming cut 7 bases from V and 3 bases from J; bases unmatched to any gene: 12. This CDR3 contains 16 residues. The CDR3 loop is CASKKAAGGLNQPQHF. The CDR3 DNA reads TGTGCCAGTAAAAAGGCTGCAGGGGGACTCAATCAGCCCCAGCATTTT.

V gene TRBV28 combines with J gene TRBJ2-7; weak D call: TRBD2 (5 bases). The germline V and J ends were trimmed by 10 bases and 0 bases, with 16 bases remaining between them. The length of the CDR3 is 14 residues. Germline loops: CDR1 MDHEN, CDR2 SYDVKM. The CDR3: CAITGVGSSYEQYF. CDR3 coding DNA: TGTGCCATCACCGGGGTTGGATCCTCCTACGAGCAGTACTTC.

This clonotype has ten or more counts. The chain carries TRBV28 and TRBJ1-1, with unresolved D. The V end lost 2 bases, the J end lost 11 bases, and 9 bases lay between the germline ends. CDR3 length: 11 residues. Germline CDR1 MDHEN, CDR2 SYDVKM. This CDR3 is CASSLGVDAFF. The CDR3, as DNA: TGTGCCAGCAGTTTAGGCGTGGACGCTTTCTTT.

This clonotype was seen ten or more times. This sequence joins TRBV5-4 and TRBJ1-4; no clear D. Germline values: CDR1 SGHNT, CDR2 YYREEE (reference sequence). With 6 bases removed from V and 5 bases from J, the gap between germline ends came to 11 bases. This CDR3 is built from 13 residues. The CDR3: CASTKEPNEKLFF. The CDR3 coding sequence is TGTGCCAGCACCAAGGAACCGAATGAAAAACTGTTTTTT.

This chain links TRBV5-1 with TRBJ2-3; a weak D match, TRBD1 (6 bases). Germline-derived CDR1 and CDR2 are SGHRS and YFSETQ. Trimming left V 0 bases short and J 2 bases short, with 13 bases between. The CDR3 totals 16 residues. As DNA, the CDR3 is TGCGCCAGCAGCTTGGTCGGCAGGGGAACCACAGATACGCAGTATTTT. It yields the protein CASSLVGRGTTDTQYF. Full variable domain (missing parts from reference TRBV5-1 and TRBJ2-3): KAGVTQTPRYLIKTRGQQVTLSCSPISGHRSVSWYQQTPGQGLQFLFEYFSETQRNKGNFPGRFSGRQFSNSRSEMNVSTLELGDSALYLCASSLVGRGTTDTQYFGPGTRLTVL.

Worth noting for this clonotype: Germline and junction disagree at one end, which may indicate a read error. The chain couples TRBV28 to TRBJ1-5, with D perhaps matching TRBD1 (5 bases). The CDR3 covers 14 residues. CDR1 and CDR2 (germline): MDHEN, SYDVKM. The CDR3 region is CASSSGGINQPQHF. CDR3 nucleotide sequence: TGTGCCAGCAGCTCGGGGGGGATCAATCAGCCCCAACATTTT.

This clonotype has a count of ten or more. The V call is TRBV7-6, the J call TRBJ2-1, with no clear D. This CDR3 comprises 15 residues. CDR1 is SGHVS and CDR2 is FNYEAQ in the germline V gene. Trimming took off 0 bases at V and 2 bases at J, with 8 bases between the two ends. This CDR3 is CASSLAAGPYNEQFF. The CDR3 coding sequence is TGTGCCAGCAGCTTAGCTGCAGGCCCCTACAATGAGCAGTTCTTC.

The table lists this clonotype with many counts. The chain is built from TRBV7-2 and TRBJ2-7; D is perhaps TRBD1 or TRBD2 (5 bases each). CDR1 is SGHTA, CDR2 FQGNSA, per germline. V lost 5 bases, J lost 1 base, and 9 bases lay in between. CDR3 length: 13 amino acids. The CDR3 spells CASSRDPSYEQYF. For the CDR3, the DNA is TGTGCCAGCAGCCGGGACCCTTCCTACGAGCAGTACTTC. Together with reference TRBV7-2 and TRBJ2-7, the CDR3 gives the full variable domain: GAGVSQSPSNKVTEKGKDVELRCDPISGHTALYWYRQSLGQGLEFLIYFQGNSAPDKSGLPSDRFSAERTGGSVSTLTIQRTQQEDSAVYLCASSRDPSYEQYFGPGTRLTVT.

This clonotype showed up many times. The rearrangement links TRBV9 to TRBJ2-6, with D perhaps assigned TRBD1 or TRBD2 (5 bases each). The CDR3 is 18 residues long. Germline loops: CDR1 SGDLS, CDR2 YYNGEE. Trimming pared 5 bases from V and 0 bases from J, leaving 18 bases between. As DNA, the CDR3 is TGTGCCAGCAGTGCCCGAGAGGGGTTCAGCTCTGGGGCCAACGTCCTGACTTTC. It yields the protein CASSAREGFSSGANVLTF.

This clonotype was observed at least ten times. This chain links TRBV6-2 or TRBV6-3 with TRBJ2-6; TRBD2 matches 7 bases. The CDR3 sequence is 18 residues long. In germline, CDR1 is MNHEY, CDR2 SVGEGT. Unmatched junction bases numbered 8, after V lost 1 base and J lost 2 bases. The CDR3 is CASSYWGGTLTGANVLTF. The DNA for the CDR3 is TGTGCCAGCAGTTACTGGGGGGGAACTCTGACTGGGGCCAACGTCCTGACTTTC.

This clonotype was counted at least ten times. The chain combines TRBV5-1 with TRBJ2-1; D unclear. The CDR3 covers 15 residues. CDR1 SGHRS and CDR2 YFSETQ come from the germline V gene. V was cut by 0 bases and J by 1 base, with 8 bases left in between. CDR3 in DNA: TGCGCCAGCAGCTTGGGCCAAGAGTCCTACAATGAGCAGTTCTTC. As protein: CASSLGQESYNEQFF.

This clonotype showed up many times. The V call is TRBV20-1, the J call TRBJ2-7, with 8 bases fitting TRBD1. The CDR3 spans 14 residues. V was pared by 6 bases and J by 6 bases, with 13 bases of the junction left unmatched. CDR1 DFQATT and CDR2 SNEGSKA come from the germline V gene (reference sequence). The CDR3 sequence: CSAIGATGVPEQYF. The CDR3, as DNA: TGCAGTGCCATAGGAGCGACAGGGGTCCCCGAGCAGTACTTC.

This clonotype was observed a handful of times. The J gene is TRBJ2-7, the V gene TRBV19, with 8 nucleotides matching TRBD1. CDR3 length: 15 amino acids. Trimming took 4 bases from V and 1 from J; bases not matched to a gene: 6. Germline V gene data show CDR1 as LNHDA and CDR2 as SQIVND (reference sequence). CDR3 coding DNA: TGTGCCAGTAGTAAAACCGGGACAGGATCCTACGAGCAGTACTTC. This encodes CASSKTGTGSYEQYF.

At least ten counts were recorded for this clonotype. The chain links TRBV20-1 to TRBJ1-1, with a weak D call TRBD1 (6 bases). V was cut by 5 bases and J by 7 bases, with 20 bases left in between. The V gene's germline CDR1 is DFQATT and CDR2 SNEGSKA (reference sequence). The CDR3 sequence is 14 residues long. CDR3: CSAPRTGLFGEAFF. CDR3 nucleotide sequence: TGCAGTGCTCCCAGAACAGGGTTATTTGGTGAAGCTTTCTTT.

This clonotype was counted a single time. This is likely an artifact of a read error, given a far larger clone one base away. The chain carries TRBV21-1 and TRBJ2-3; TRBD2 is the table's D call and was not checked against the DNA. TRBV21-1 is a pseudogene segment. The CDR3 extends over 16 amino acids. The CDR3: CASSQGGSLSPDTQYF. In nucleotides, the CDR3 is TGTGCCAGCAGCCAGGGCGGGAGCTTGAGCCCAGATACGCAGTATTTT.

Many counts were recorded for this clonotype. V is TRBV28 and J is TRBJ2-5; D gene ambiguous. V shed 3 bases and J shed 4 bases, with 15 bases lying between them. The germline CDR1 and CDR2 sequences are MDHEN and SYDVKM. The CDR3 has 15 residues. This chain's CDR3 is CASSLGSSAAETQYF. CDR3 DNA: TGTGCCAGCAGTTTGGGGTCTTCGGCGGCAGAGACCCAGTACTTC.

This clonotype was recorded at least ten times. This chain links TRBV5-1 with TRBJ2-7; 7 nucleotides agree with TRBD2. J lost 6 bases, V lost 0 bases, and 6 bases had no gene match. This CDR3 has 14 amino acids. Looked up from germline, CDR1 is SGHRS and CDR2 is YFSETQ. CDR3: CASSLVPGEGEQYF. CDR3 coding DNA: TGCGCCAGCAGCTTGGTTCCTGGGGAGGGCGAGCAGTACTTC. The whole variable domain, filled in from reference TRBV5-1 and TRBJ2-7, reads KAGVTQTPRYLIKTRGQQVTLSCSPISGHRSVSWYQQTPGQGLQFLFEYFSETQRNKGNFPGRFSGRQFSNSRSEMNVSTLELGDSALYLCASSLVPGEGEQYFGPGTRLTVT.

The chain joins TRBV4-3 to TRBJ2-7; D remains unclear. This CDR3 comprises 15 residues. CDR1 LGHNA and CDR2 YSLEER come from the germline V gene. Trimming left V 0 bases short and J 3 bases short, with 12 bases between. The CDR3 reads CASSQDEPRYYEQYF. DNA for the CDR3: TGCGCCAGCAGCCAAGATGAACCTAGATACTACGAGCAGTACTTC.

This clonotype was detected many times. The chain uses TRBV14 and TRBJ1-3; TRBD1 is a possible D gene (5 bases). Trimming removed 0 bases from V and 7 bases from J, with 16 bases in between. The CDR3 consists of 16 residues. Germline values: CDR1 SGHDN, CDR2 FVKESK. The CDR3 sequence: CASSQEHRRFGNTIYF. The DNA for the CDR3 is TGTGCCAGCAGCCAAGAGCACAGGCGTTTCGGTAACACCATATATTTT. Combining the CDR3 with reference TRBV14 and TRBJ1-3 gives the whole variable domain EAGVTQFPSHSVIEKGQTVTLRCDPISGHDNLYWYRRVMGKEIKFLLHFVKESKQDESGMPNNRFLAERTGGTYSTLKVQPAELEDSGVYFCASSQEHRRFGNTIYFGEGSWLTVV.